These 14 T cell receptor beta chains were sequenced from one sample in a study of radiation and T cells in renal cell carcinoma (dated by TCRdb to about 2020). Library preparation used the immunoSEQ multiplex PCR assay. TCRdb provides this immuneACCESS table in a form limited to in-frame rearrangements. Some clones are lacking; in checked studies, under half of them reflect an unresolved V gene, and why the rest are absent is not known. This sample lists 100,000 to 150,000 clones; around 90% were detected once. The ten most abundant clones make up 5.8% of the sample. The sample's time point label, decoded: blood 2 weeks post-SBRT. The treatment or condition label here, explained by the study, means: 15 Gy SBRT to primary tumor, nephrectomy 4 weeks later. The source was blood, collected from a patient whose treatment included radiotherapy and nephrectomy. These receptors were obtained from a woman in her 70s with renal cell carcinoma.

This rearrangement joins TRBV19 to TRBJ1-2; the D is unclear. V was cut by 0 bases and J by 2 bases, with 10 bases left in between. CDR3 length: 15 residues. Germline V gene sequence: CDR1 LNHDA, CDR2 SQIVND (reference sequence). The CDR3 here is CASSIDRGLNYGYTF. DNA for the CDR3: TGTGCCAGTAGTATAGATCGAGGGCTAAACTATGGCTACACCTTC.

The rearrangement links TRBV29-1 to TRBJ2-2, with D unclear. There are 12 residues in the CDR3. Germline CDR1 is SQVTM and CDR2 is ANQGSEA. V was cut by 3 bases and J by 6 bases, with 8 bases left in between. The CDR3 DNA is TGCAGCGTTGAGAGGTGGCCCGGGGAGCTGTTTTTT. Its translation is CSVERWPGELFF.

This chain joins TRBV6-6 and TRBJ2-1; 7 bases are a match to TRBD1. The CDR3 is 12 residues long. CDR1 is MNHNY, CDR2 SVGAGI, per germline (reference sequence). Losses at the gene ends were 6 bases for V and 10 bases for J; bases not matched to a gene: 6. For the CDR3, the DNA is TGTGCCAGCAGCCGACAGGGACAGGAGCAGTTCTTC. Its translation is CASSRQGQEQFF.

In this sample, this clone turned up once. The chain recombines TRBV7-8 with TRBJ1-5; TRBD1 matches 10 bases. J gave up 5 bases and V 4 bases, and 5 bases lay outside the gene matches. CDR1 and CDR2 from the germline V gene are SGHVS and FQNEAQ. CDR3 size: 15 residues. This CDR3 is CASSSRTGGDQPQHF. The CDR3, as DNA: TGTGCCAGCAGCTCCCGGACAGGGGGGGATCAGCCCCAGCATTTT.

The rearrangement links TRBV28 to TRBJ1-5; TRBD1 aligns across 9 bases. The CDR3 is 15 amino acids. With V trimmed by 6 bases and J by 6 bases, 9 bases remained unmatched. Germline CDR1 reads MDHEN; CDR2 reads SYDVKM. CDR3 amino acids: CASRMDRGAIQPQHF. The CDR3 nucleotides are TGTGCCAGCAGGATGGACAGGGGTGCAATTCAGCCCCAGCATTTT.

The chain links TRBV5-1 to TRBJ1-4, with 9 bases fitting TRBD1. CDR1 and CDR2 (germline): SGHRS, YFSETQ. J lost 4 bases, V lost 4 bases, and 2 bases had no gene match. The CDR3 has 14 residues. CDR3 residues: CASSTGGRNEKLFF. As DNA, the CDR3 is TGCGCCAGCAGCACAGGGGGCCGTAATGAAAAACTGTTTTTT.

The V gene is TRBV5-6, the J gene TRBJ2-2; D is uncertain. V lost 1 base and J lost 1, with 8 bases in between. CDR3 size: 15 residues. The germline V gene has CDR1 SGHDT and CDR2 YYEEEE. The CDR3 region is CASSLFPGNTGELFF. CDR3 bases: TGTGCCAGCAGCTTGTTTCCAGGGAACACCGGGGAGCTGTTTTTT. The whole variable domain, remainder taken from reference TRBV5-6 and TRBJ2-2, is DAGVTQSPTHLIKTRGQQVTLRCSPKSGHDTVSWYQQALGQGPQFIFQYYEEEERQRGNFPDRFSGHQFPNYSSELNVNALLLGDSALYLCASSLFPGNTGELFFGEGSRLTVL.

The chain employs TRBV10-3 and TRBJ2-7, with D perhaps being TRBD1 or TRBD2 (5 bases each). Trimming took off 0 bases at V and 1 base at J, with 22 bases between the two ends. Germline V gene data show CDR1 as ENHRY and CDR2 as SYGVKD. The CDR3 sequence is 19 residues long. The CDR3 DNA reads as TGTGCCATCAGTGAGTCCAGCCCGGGGCCCCAAGGGCCATCCTACGAGCAGTACTTC. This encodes CAISESSPGPQGPSYEQYF.

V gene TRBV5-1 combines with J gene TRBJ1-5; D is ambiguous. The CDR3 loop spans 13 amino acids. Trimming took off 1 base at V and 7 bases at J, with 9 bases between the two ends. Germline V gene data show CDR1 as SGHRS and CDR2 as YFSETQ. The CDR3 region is CASSLRGAQPQHF. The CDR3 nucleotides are TGCGCCAGCAGCTTGAGAGGCGCCCAGCCCCAGCATTTT.

CDR3 region: CASRRGGGSYEQYF. CDR3 in DNA: TGTGCCAGTAGAAGGGGCGGGGGCTCCTACGAGCAGTACTTC. V gene TRBV19 combines with J gene TRBJ2-7; 7 bases agree with TRBD2. V was pared by 6 bases and J by 0 bases, with 5 bases of the junction left unmatched. The CDR3 covers 14 residues. Germline V gives CDR1 LNHDA, CDR2 SQIVND (reference sequence).

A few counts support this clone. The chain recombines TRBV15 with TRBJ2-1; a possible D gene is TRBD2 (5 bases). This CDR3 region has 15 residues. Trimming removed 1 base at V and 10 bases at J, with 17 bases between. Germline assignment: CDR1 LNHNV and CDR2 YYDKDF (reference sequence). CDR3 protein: CATSRALGGVAEQFF. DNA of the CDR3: TGTGCCACCAGCAGAGCCCTTGGAGGTGTAGCCGAGCAGTTCTTC.

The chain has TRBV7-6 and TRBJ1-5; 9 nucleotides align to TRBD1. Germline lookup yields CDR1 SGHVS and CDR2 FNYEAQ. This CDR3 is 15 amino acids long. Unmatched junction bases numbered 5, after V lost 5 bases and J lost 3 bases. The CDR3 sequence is CASSPGQGLNQPQHF. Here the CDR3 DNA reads TGTGCCAGCAGCCCGGGACAGGGACTCAATCAGCCCCAGCATTTT.

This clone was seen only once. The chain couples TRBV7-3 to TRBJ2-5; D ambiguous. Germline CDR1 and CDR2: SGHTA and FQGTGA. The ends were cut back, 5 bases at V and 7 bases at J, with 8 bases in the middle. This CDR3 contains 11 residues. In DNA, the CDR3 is TGTGCCAGCAGCCACGGTGGGACCCAGTACTTC. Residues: CASSHGGTQYF.

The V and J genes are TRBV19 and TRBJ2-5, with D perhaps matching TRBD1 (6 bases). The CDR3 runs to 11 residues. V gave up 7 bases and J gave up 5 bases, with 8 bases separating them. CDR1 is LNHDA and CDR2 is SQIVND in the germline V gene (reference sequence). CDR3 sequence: CASKGVETQYF. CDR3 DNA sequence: TGTGCCAGTAAGGGGGTTGAGACCCAGTACTTC.